This TCR beta chain stems from a study of response to subunit inactivated influenza vaccine. Whole-study findings and limits: The study's authors posited that every seasonal influenza vaccination enlists few new T cells.

The CDR3 covers 15 residues. V was trimmed by 2 bases and J by 2 bases, leaving 12 bases between them. Germline V gene sequence: CDR1 SGHKS, CDR2 YYEKEE (reference sequence). One entry per CDR3 protein results from TCRdb running MiXCR on the RT-PCR reads. The sample includes about 480,000 distinct CDR3 sequences, about 10% of them seen just once. This clonotype was detected ten times or more. What it recognizes is unknown. V is TRBV5-5 and J is TRBJ2-3; perhaps TRBD2 as D (5 bases). The clonotype comes from a middle-aged man who received an inactivated influenza vaccine. This material consisted of PBMCs from blood, taken 40 to 50 days after vaccination. CDR3 sequence reads: CASSFFAGLTDTQYF. CDR3 DNA sequence: TGTGCCAGCAGCTTCTTTGCGGGCCTCACAGATACGCAGTATTTT.